A single sample is the source of the 18 T cell receptor beta chains below, sequenced in a study of response to subunit inactivated influenza vaccine. TCRdb used MiXCR to reprocess the RT-PCR reads, holding one entry per CDR3 protein. The sample carries approximately 500,000 distinct CDR3 sequences, around 13% recorded once. The specimen comprised PBMCs from blood, sampled 40 to 50 days after vaccination. Source of these receptors: a man aged 50 or older who received an inactivated influenza vaccine.

The CDR3 loop reads CASSPSGAYETQYF. The CDR3 bases are TGTGCCAGCAGCCCAAGCGGAGCTTACGAGACCCAGTACTTC. This chain joins TRBV6-2 or TRBV6-3 and TRBJ2-5, with D possibly being TRBD2 (5 bases). The CDR3 length is 14 residues. Germline V lookup: CDR1 MNHEY, CDR2 SVGEGT. V lost 6 bases, J lost 5 bases, and 16 bases lay in between.

V gene TRBV20-1 combines with J gene TRBJ1-5; no clear D. CDR1 is DFQATT, CDR2 SNEGSKA, per germline (reference sequence). There are 13 residues in the CDR3. The V and J ends lost 3 bases and 6 bases respectively, with 12 bases between them. The CDR3 sequence is CSARNGERQPQHF. Written as DNA, the CDR3 is TGCAGTGCTAGGAACGGGGAGCGTCAGCCCCAGCATTTT.

On this clonotype itself: A junction boundary mismatches the germline segment, possibly from a read error. The J gene is TRBJ2-7, the V gene TRBV5-1; the D is unclear. The CDR3 is made up of 15 amino acids. Germline values: CDR1 SGHRS, CDR2 YFSETQ. The CDR3: CASSPSYSTSYEQHF. The DNA for the CDR3 is TGCGCCAGCAGCCCCTCTTACAGTACAAGCTACGAGCAGCACTTC.

This clonotype was detected a few times. The chain carries TRBV15 and TRBJ2-3; D not certain. The germline V gene encodes CDR1 LNHNV and CDR2 YYDKDF (reference sequence). The CDR3 length is 13 residues. V was shortened by 0 bases and J by 5 bases, with 6 bases between the two germline ends. The CDR3 DNA sequence: TGTGCCACCAGCAGAGATCACGAAGATACGCAGTATTTT. Translating gives CATSRDHEDTQYF.

The V gene is TRBV3-1, the J gene TRBJ2-1; either TRBD1 or TRBD2 may supply D (5 bases each). Trimming took off 4 bases at V and 8 bases at J, with 18 bases between the two ends. Germline assignment: CDR1 LGHDT and CDR2 YNNKEL (reference sequence). The CDR3 spans 15 residues. The CDR3 coding sequence is TGTGCCAGCAGCCTAACCCCTCAGAGGGGCTATGAGCAGTTCTTC. Encoded protein: CASSLTPQRGYEQFF.

This clonotype was detected a few times. The CDR3 is CSARDTGFYLNSPLHF. The CDR3 DNA follows: TGCAGTGCTAGAGACACAGGGTTTTACTTGAATTCACCCCTCCACTTT. V is TRBV20-1 and J is TRBJ1-6, with a possible D match to TRBD1 (6 bases). Trimming took 0 bases from V and 7 from J, leaving 16 bases between them. Germline lookup yields CDR1 DFQATT and CDR2 SNEGSKA (reference sequence). The CDR3 runs 16 residues.

This clonotype was found a few times. V is TRBV5-1 and J is TRBJ1-1; TRBD1 matches at 7 bases. The CDR3 has 14 amino acids. The trim removed 3 bases at V and 0 bases at J, leaving 2 bases unmatched. In germline, CDR1 is SGHRS, CDR2 YFSETQ. The DNA for the CDR3 is TGCGCCAGCAGCTGGACAGGATTGAACACTGAAGCTTTCTTT. This encodes CASSWTGLNTEAFF.

The chain carries TRBV4-2 and TRBJ2-7; D remains ambiguous. CDR1 LGHNA and CDR2 YNFKEQ come from the germline V gene. V was shortened by 1 base and J by 2 bases, with 12 bases between the two germline ends. CDR3 length: 15 residues. The CDR3 sequence: CASSQVGLETYEQYF. The CDR3 nucleotides are TGTGCCAGCAGCCAAGTCGGTCTAGAGACCTACGAGCAGTACTTC.

V usage is TRBV15 and J usage is TRBJ2-3, with 12 nucleotides matching TRBD2. Germline V gives CDR1 LNHNV, CDR2 YYDKDF (reference sequence). V lost 0 bases, J lost 6 bases, and 13 bases stayed unmatched. This CDR3 has 19 residues. CDR3 sequence: CATSRDLRTSGARPDTQYF. The CDR3 region has the DNA TGTGCCACCAGCAGAGATCTGAGGACTAGCGGGGCCCGTCCTGATACGCAGTATTTT.

This clonotype was recorded a few times. The chain couples TRBV5-1 to TRBJ1-1; 9 nucleotides match TRBD1. The germline CDR1 and CDR2 sequences are SGHRS and YFSETQ. The V gene end was trimmed by 2 bases and the J gene end by 2 bases; junction bases not matched to a gene: 7. This CDR3 has 16 amino acids. The CDR3 DNA follows: TGCGCCAGCAGCTTACAGGGGGCGGACTTTAACACTGAAGCTTTCTTT. This gives the protein CASSLQGADFNTEAFF.

This clonotype turned up a few times. The CDR3 DNA reads as TGCGCCAGCAGCTTGGGCTGGATCTACTCTGGGGCCAACGTCCTGACTTTC. Amino acid sequence: CASSLGWIYSGANVLTF. The gene calls are TRBV5-1 and TRBJ2-6; D is unclear. The CDR3 is made up of 17 amino acids. Germline loops: CDR1 SGHRS, CDR2 YFSETQ. Trimming pared 0 bases from V and 0 bases from J, leaving 10 bases between. The full variable domain, in which reference TRBV5-1 and TRBJ2-6 provide the parts outside the CDR3, is KAGVTQTPRYLIKTRGQQVTLSCSPISGHRSVSWYQQTPGQGLQFLFEYFSETQRNKGNFPGRFSGRQFSNSRSEMNVSTLELGDSALYLCASSLGWIYSGANVLTFGAGSRLTVL.

The table lists this clonotype with many counts. The rearrangement joins TRBV5-1 to TRBJ2-1, with 9 positions matching TRBD1. This CDR3 comprises 14 residues. Germline V gene lookup returns CDR1 SGHRS and CDR2 YFSETQ. Trimming cost V 4 bases and J 7 bases; bases outside gene matches: 6. The CDR3 sequence is CASSKTGGWNEQFF. CDR3 nucleotide sequence: TGCGCCAGCAGCAAGACAGGGGGTTGGAATGAGCAGTTCTTC. Full variable domain (outside the CDR3, taken from reference TRBV5-1 and TRBJ2-1): KAGVTQTPRYLIKTRGQQVTLSCSPISGHRSVSWYQQTPGQGLQFLFEYFSETQRNKGNFPGRFSGRQFSNSRSEMNVSTLELGDSALYLCASSKTGGWNEQFFGPGTRLTVL.

The chain joins TRBV7-2 to TRBJ1-2; no reliable D call. The CDR3 has 15 amino acids. Trimming removed 3 bases from V and 4 bases from J, with 15 bases in between. Per germline, CDR1 SGHTA and CDR2 FQGNSA. The CDR3 DNA reads as TGTGCCAGCAGCTTCATAGGCGGGCGCGGCTATGGCTACACCTTC. As protein: CASSFIGGRGYGYTF.

The V and J genes are TRBV20-1 and TRBJ2-7, with TRBD1 matching over 10 bases. V dropped 5 bases and J dropped 0; count of bases not matched to a gene: 4. The CDR3 consists of 14 residues. Germline V CDR1 and CDR2: DFQATT, SNEGSKA (reference sequence). CDR3 nucleotides: TGCAGTGCTGGGGGACAGGGGAGCTCCTACGAGCAGTACTTC. Encoded protein: CSAGGQGSSYEQYF.

Concerning this clonotype: A read error is possible here, since a much larger clone lies one base away. The gene calls are TRBV24-1 and TRBJ2-1; D perhaps matches TRBD1 (6 bases). This CDR3 is 12 amino acids long. From germline, CDR1 is KGHDR and CDR2 SFDVKD. Here the CDR3 DNA reads TGTGCCGCCAGTGACATGACAGGAGAGCAGTTCTTC. Its translation is CAASDMTGEQFF.

In regard to this clonotype: The CDR3 does not end in the conserved phenylalanine or tryptophan, so this is likely a read error. V usage is TRBV6-2 or TRBV6-3 and J usage is TRBJ2-7, with 12 bases identical to TRBD2. Germline V gene lookup returns CDR1 MNHEY and CDR2 SVGEGT. The CDR3 runs to 20 residues. The ends lost 2 bases at V and 0 bases at J; junction bases unmatched: 14. CDR3 sequence: CASSYARPGLAGKSSYEQYL. CDR3 bases: TGTGCCAGCAGTTACGCCCGCCCGGGACTAGCGGGCAAGAGCTCCTACGAGCAGTACCTC.

This clonotype was picked up a small number of times. The chain uses TRBV3-1 and TRBJ2-1, with TRBD2 identical over 7 bases. After removal of 0 bases from V and 13 bases from J, the junction contained 9 bases not matched to a gene. In germline, CDR1 is LGHDT, CDR2 YNNKEL (reference sequence). The CDR3 is 14 amino acids. The CDR3 region has the DNA TGTGCCAGCAGCCAAGATCTGGGAGGGAGGGAACAGTTCTTC. Translated, it gives CASSQDLGGREQFF.

This clonotype came up many times. This chain connects TRBV5-1 to TRBJ2-5, with D tentatively TRBD1 (6 bases). CDR1 SGHRS and CDR2 YFSETQ come from the germline V gene. This CDR3 has 15 amino acids. The germline V and J ends were trimmed by 0 bases and 5 bases, with 14 bases remaining between them. This CDR3 is CASSLGQGSGETQYF. Here the CDR3 DNA reads TGCGCCAGCAGCTTGGGTCAGGGGTCGGGCGAGACCCAGTACTTC.